These 12 T cell receptor beta chains originate from one sample sequenced in a study of T cell clones after liver transplantation. The assay was immunoSEQ multiplex PCR, and TCRdb's table has in-frame clones only and misses some. The sample holds tens of thousands of clones, around 94% seen once. Sequences were derived from CD8+ T cells from blood, sampled 12 months after liver transplant. These receptors all come from a human patient who received a liver transplant. Some of the T cells might come from the graft donor.

This clone was recorded once. The chain joins TRBV9 to TRBJ2-1, with D unresolved. This CDR3 contains 17 residues. The V and J ends lost 0 bases and 6 bases respectively, with 19 bases between them. Looked up from germline, CDR1 is SGDLS and CDR2 is YYNGEE. Here the CDR3 reads CASSVDPLEGLFNEQFF. The CDR3 DNA is TGTGCCAGCAGCGTAGACCCGCTAGAAGGGTTATTCAATGAGCAGTTCTTC.

The rearrangement uses TRBV5-6 and TRBJ2-7, with D possibly called TRBD1 or TRBD2 (5 bases each). Looked up from germline, CDR1 is SGHDT and CDR2 is YYEEEE. The CDR3 is 14 residues long. V was pared by 5 bases and J by 0 bases, with 12 bases between. The CDR3 DNA reads as TGTGCCAGCAGGGGGACGGATAGCTCCTACGAGCAGTACTTC. It translates to CASRGTDSSYEQYF.

The CDR3 DNA is TGTGCCAGCAGTGAGGGCCGGGACAGGGGGCTTGGCTACACCTTC. Encoded protein: CASSEGRDRGLGYTF. The chain has TRBV2 and TRBJ1-2; the match to TRBD1 covers 12 bases. CDR1 SNHLY and CDR2 FYNNEI come from the germline V gene. This CDR3 has 15 amino acids. The V segment lost 3 bases and the J segment 7 bases; nucleotides outside the gene matches: 6.

The chain combines TRBV9 with TRBJ2-1, with 8 bases aligning to TRBD2. This CDR3 has 15 amino acids. With V trimmed by 0 bases and J by 6 bases, 5 bases remained unmatched. Germline loops: CDR1 SGDLS, CDR2 YYNGEE. The DNA for the CDR3 is TGTGCCAGCAGCGTAGAGACTAGCGCGGGCAATGAGCAGTTCTTC. It yields the protein CASSVETSAGNEQFF.

The V call is TRBV25-1, the J call TRBJ2-1; a weak D match, TRBD1 (6 bases). The CDR3 is 16 residues long. The V and J ends lost 2 bases and 2 bases respectively, with 13 bases between them. CDR1 is MGHDK, CDR2 SYGVNS, per germline. The DNA of the CDR3 is TGTGCCAGCAGTGAAGGGGGCAGGGCCCCCTACAATGAGCAGTTCTTC. It translates to CASSEGGRAPYNEQFF.

The V gene is TRBV7-9, the J gene TRBJ1-2; D remains ambiguous. The CDR3 is 19 amino acids. V was pared by 1 base and J by 7 bases, with 28 bases between. CDR1 is SEHNR and CDR2 is FQNEAQ in the germline V gene (reference sequence). DNA of the CDR3: TGTGCCAGCAGCTTAGTACCAATCACTAGGCAGGCGGCTAATACTGGCTACACCTTC. Amino acid sequence: CASSLVPITRQAANTGYTF.

The sample holds a few counts of this clone. The chain couples TRBV27 to TRBJ2-5; 8 nucleotides agree with TRBD2. The CDR3 sequence is 14 residues long. V lost 6 bases and J lost 4; bases outside the gene matches: 7. Per the germline V gene, CDR1 is MNHEY and CDR2 is SMNVEV (reference sequence). DNA of the CDR3: TGTGCCAGCAGGCGGGGGGCGCCGGGAGAGACCCAGTACTTC. This gives the protein CASRRGAPGETQYF.

The V and J genes are TRBV9 and TRBJ2-1; 13 nucleotides line up with TRBD2. The V and J ends lost 4 bases and 15 bases, in that order; junction bases with no gene match: 7. Germline V CDR1 and CDR2: SGDLS, YYNGEE. The CDR3 runs to 13 residues. Written as DNA, the CDR3 is TGTGCCAGCAGCCCCTGGACTAGCGGGAGTCTGTTCTTC. This translates into CASSPWTSGSLFF.

The rearrangement links TRBV4-1 to TRBJ2-7, with 12 bases fitting TRBD2. The ends lost 4 bases at V and 3 bases at J; junction bases unmatched: 4. The CDR3 covers 15 residues. CDR1 and CDR2 from the germline V gene are MGHRA and YSYEKL. CDR3 protein: CASSPKLAGGYEQYF. Written as DNA, the CDR3 is TGCGCCAGCAGCCCAAAACTAGCGGGAGGCTACGAGCAGTACTTC.

This chain links TRBV6-1 with TRBJ2-3, with TRBD2 matching over 8 bases. CDR3 size: 14 residues. In germline, CDR1 is MNHNS, CDR2 SASEGT. The trim removed 6 bases at V and 1 base at J, leaving 3 bases unmatched. The CDR3 loop is CASRDSGGTDTQYF. DNA for the CDR3: TGTGCCAGCAGGGATAGCGGGGGCACAGATACGCAGTATTTT.

The chain carries TRBV27 and TRBJ2-1, with 10 bases fitting TRBD2. J gave up 4 bases and V 5 bases, and 5 bases lay outside the gene matches. The CDR3 extends over 15 amino acids. Germline values: CDR1 MNHEY, CDR2 SMNVEV (reference sequence). CDR3 sequence (DNA): TGTGCCAGCAGTCTAGCGGGAGTGTGGTACAATGAGCAGTTCTTC. Translation: CASSLAGVWYNEQFF.

CDR3 DNA: TGTGCCAGCAGCTTTGGAAGAGCGGGACAGGGGGGAACCTACGAGCAGTACTTC. It specifies CASSFGRAGQGGTYEQYF. The chain carries TRBV7-9 and TRBJ2-7; 11 bases are a match to TRBD1. V shed 3 bases, J shed 2 bases, and the junction held 12 bases outside the gene matches. CDR1 SEHNR and CDR2 FQNEAQ come from the germline V gene (reference sequence). The CDR3 runs to 18 residues.